Listed below are T cell receptor beta chains from one sample, sequenced in a study of metastatic and nonmetastatic thyroid tumors. MiXCR re-clonotyped the PCR reads for TCRdb. The sample has around 16,000 clones; just under 35% are singletons. The sample was tumor tissue. Receptor source: a male donor with papillary thyroid cancer or a benign thyroid nodule (not recorded which). Some clones in this sample may be carry-over from other donors' samples. Each CDR3 is given with its conserved first and last residue. Fields, in order: V gene, J gene, CDR3 protein.

>TRBV12-3/TRBV12-4|TRBJ2-7
CASSGTAEQYF
>TRBV5-8|TRBJ2-4
CASGIHRDITKNIQYF
>TRBV12-3/TRBV12-4|TRBJ1-1
CASSYRALEAFF
>TRBV28|TRBJ2-7
CASSLLVWSEQYF
>TRBV18|TRBJ1-4
CASSSTGGATNEKLFF
>TRBV6-5|TRBJ2-7
CARSSAGTGDPEQYF
>TRBV20-1|TRBJ2-3
CSARIERGTDTQYF
>TRBV6-1|TRBJ2-6
CASTGTVTGANVLTF
>TRBV25-1|TRBJ1-4
CASSEFVSGNEKLFF
>TRBV11-1|TRBJ2-6
CASSDEQGSGANVLTF
>TRBV18|TRBJ2-1
CASSPAASGRYNEQFF
>TRBV13|TRBJ2-1
CASSSEYNEQFF
>TRBV11-2|TRBJ2-7
CASSSGGAGTEAEQYF
>TRBV20-1|TRBJ2-1
CSARASIVGEQFF
>TRBV2|TRBJ1-5
CASRNRTGTASNQPQHF
>TRBV6-1|TRBJ1-5
CASSECVWEWASNQPQHF
>TRBV15|TRBJ2-1
CATSRGTSGKYAEQFF
>TRBV11-2|TRBJ1-3
CASSPHPGNSGNTIYF
>TRBV25-1|TRBJ2-7
CASSESGRGRRYEQYF
>TRBV29-1|TRBJ2-3
CSAGPAASTDTQYF
>TRBV27|TRBJ2-2
CASSLGTGSRTGELFF
>TRBV11-2|TRBJ2-7
CASRRSTGLLYEQYF
>TRBV6-1|TRBJ2-5
CASSHVRGLAGGQQETQYF
>TRBV12-3/TRBV12-4|TRBJ2-1
CASSQDSGVESEQFF
>TRBV7-3|TRBJ2-1
CASSLRLAQGNNEQFF
>TRBV5-1|TRBJ2-1
CASRLAPGLAGDNELFF
>TRBV20-1|TRBJ1-1
CSARPTRQGFNTEAFF
>TRBV11-3|TRBJ2-7
CASSLDTAYEQYF
>TRBV12-3/TRBV12-4|TRBJ2-2
CASTILAARNTWELLF
>TRBV6-1|TRBJ2-7
CASTRAGGSYGHYF
>TRBV7-8|TRBJ1-6
CASRSPYSPLHF
>TRBV14|TRBJ2-2
CASSQGHPAERGAYNTGELFF
>TRBV20-1|TRBJ2-3
CSARPSSFTRTDTQYF
>TRBV7-3|TRBJ2-3
CASSSPEGGKDTQYF
>TRBV4-2|TRBJ2-1
CAISRFRGPIEQFF
>TRBV18|TRBJ2-3
CASSPEPGPRTDTQYF
>TRBV6-1|TRBJ1-1
CASTRGGGTEAFF
>TRBV6-1|TRBJ1-1
CASRRQGRAFF
>TRBV14|TRBJ2-3
CASSQDVTSGLTDTQYF
>TRBV5-1|TRBJ2-1
CASSLYGGNEQFF
>TRBV20-1|TRBJ2-1
CSARGPGTGYRNEQFF
>TRBV11-2|TRBJ1-5
CASSLLGRGQIQPQHF
>TRBV20-1|TRBJ1-6
CSAPEGGPISSPLHF
>TRBV14|TRBJ2-3
CASSQILSWSTDTQYF
>TRBV6-1|TRBJ2-7
CASIAASGVTEQYF
>TRBV3-1|TRBJ1-1
CASSRDGTEAFF
>TRBV20-1|TRBJ2-3
CSARDWYDTQYF
>TRBV4-1|TRBJ2-3
CASSQDYGQTGAVDTQYF
>TRBV19|TRBJ2-7
CASSIFGTYYEQYF
>TRBV6-1|TRBJ1-1
CPSTQVGLEAFF
>TRBV6-1|TRBJ2-3
CASTPSEGRRQYF
>TRBV29-1|TRBJ1-3
CSVAGQGSGNTIYF
>TRBV30|TRBJ1-4
CAWSFSFNEKLFF